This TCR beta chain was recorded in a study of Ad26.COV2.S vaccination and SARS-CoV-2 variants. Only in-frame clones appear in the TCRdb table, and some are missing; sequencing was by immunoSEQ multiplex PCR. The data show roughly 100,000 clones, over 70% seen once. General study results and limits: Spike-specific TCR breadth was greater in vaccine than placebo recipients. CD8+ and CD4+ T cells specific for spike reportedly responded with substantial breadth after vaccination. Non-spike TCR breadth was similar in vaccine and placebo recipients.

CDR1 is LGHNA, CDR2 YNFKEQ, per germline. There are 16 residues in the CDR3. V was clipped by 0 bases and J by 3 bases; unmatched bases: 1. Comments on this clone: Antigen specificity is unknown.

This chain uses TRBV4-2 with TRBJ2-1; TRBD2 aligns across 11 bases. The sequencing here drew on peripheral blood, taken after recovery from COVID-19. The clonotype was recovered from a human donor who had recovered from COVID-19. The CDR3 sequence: CASSQDLAGGYNEQFF. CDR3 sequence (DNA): TGTGCCAGCAGCCAAGATCTAGCGGGGGGCTACAATGAGCAGTTCTTC.